Following are 27 T cell receptor beta chains from one sample sequenced in a study of blood T cell repertoires in COVID-19. Profiled with immunoSEQ multiplex PCR; TCRdb holds only in-frame clones, not every one. This table has over 55,000 clones, roughly 82% appearing once. The sequencing sample was made of peripheral blood. Receptors originate from a human donor in a cohort sampled during active COVID-19.

V and J are TRBV29-1 and TRBJ1-4; 9 nucleotides line up with TRBD1. Germline V gene sequence: CDR1 SQVTM, CDR2 ANQGSEA. Trimming took 6 bases from V and 4 from J; bases not matched to a gene: 9. CDR3 length: 15 amino acids. The CDR3 DNA reads TGCAGCGTCGCCAAACAGGGGGCCGGTAATGAAAAACTGTTTTTT. It yields the protein CSVAKQGAGNEKLFF.

V usage is TRBV7-2 and J usage is TRBJ2-5; 11 bases fit TRBD1. Trimming took 5 bases from V and 4 from J; bases not matched to a gene: 3. The CDR3 loop spans 14 amino acids. Germline V gives CDR1 SGHTA, CDR2 FQGNSA. The CDR3 loop reads CASSGQGALETQYF. The DNA of the CDR3 is TGTGCCAGCAGCGGACAGGGGGCTTTAGAGACCCAGTACTTC. The variable domain in full, completed from reference TRBV7-2 and TRBJ2-5, reads GAGVSQSPSNKVTEKGKDVELRCDPISGHTALYWYRQSLGQGLEFLIYFQGNSAPDKSGLPSDRFSAERTGGSVSTLTIQRTQQEDSAVYLCASSGQGALETQYFGPGTRLLVL.

This clone is deemed medium-sized. This chain joins TRBV23-1 and TRBJ2-7, with 9 nucleotides matching TRBD1. TRBV23-1 is an ORF, and what it does is uncertain. The V segment lost 3 bases and the J segment 6 bases; nucleotides outside the gene matches: 15. This CDR3 is built from 17 residues. DNA for the CDR3: TGCGCCAGCAGTCATCGGCCCCCACAGGGGGCGAAACGCGAGCAGTACTTC. It codes for CASSHRPPQGAKREQYF.

The chain recombines TRBV5-1 with TRBJ2-7, with a weak D call TRBD2 (6 bases). The ends were cut back, 0 bases at V and 2 bases at J, with 21 bases in the middle. The germline V gene encodes CDR1 SGHRS and CDR2 YFSETQ. The CDR3 contains 18 residues. The CDR3 nucleotides read TGCGCCAGCAGCTTGGGTTCCTCGGGGGATTCCCTTACCTACGAGCAGTACTTC. Encoded protein: CASSLGSSGDSLTYEQYF.

This clone was picked up a small number of times. The DNA for the CDR3 is TGTGCCAGCAGTTTATCAAGGACAGGGGGCGATGGCTACACCTTC. It specifies CASSLSRTGGDGYTF. This chain links TRBV27 with TRBJ1-2, with 11 bases identical to TRBD1. Per germline, CDR1 MNHEY and CDR2 SMNVEV (reference sequence). This CDR3 has 15 residues. The J segment lost 6 bases and the V segment lost 0 bases, leaving 3 bases of the junction unmatched.

The chain uses TRBV9 and TRBJ1-2; D remains ambiguous. Germline CDR1 and CDR2: SGDLS and YYNGEE. The CDR3 is 16 amino acids. The V end lost 5 bases, the J end lost 6 bases, and 23 bases lay between the germline ends. CDR3 amino acids: CASSSRGLPGYHGYTF. In DNA, the CDR3 is TGTGCCAGCAGTTCCCGCGGACTTCCCGGTTATCATGGCTACACCTTC.

This clone was observed once. The genes are TRBV24-1 and TRBJ2-3; TRBD2 agrees at 15 bases. Trimming removed 4 bases from V and 6 bases from J; junction bases left unmatched: 13. The V gene's germline CDR1 is KGHDR and CDR2 SFDVKD. The CDR3 is 19 residues long. The CDR3: CATSEIGLAGGRESDTQYF. The CDR3 DNA follows: TGTGCCACCAGTGAAATTGGACTAGCGGGGGGGCGAGAGTCGGATACGCAGTATTTT.

V gene TRBV5-5 combines with J gene TRBJ1-2; a possible D gene is TRBD1 (6 bases). This CDR3 is 15 amino acids long. Trimming took off 3 bases at V and 2 bases at J, with 14 bases between the two ends. Germline V gene data show CDR1 as SGHKS and CDR2 as YYEKEE (reference sequence). CDR3: CASSSDSRGNYGYTF. As DNA, the CDR3 is TGTGCCAGCAGCTCGGACAGTCGAGGGAACTATGGCTACACCTTC.

The chain joins TRBV30 to TRBJ2-3; 9 bases fit TRBD2. Germline V gene lookup returns CDR1 GTSNPN and CDR2 SVGIG (reference sequence). The junction had 13 bases not matched to a gene; V was cut back by 2 bases and J by 4 bases. The CDR3 contains 17 residues. The CDR3 DNA reads TGTGCCTGGAGTTCGTTAAAGCGGGGGGCGACTCCAGATACGCAGTATTTT. This codes for CAWSSLKRGATPDTQYF.

The chain has TRBV7-2 and TRBJ2-5; 8 bases are shared with TRBD2. With 5 bases clipped from V and 1 base from J, the junction kept 9 bases outside the gene matches. CDR3 length: 16 amino acids. Germline V CDR1 and CDR2: SGHTA, FQGNSA. This CDR3 reads CASSESLRGAQETQYF. The CDR3 coding sequence is TGTGCCAGCAGCGAGAGTTTGCGGGGGGCCCAAGAGACCCAGTACTTC.

The genes are TRBV14 and TRBJ2-3; weak D call: TRBD2 (7 bases). V was shortened by 1 base and J by 1 base, with 30 bases between the two germline ends. Germline values: CDR1 SGHDN, CDR2 FVKESK. The CDR3 contains 22 residues. CDR3 in amino acids: CASSQGLAPGPPGGTRTDTQYF. Here the CDR3 DNA reads TGTGCCAGCAGCCAAGGTCTCGCCCCCGGACCACCGGGGGGCACCCGCACAGATACGCAGTATTTT.

The gene calls are TRBV30 and TRBJ2-7, with D perhaps matching TRBD1 (6 bases). V lost 0 bases and J 5 bases, leaving 11 bases between the germline ends. The germline V gene encodes CDR1 GTSNPN and CDR2 SVGIG (reference sequence). This CDR3 region has 13 residues. For the CDR3, the DNA is TGTGCCTGGAGTGTAACAGGGATCCACGAGCAGTACTTC. This codes for CAWSVTGIHEQYF. Full variable domain (outside the CDR3, taken from reference TRBV30 and TRBJ2-7): SQTIHQWPATLVQPVGSPLSLECTVEGTSNPNLYWYRQAAGRGLQLLFYSVGIGQISSEVPQNLSASRPQDRQFILSSKKLLLSDSGFYLCAWSVTGIHEQYFGPGTRLTVT.

The rearrangement joins TRBV27 to TRBJ2-1; TRBD2 aligns across 15 bases. Germline loops: CDR1 MNHEY, CDR2 SMNVEV (reference sequence). There are 20 residues in the CDR3. V lost 6 bases and J lost 0; bases outside the gene matches: 12. This chain's CDR3 is CASSLRSGLAGGSSYNEQFF. The CDR3 DNA reads TGTGCCAGCAGCCTTCGATCGGGACTAGCGGGGGGAAGCTCCTACAATGAGCAGTTCTTC.

The chain is built from TRBV2 and TRBJ1-5; a weak D match, TRBD1 (5 bases). The germline V and J ends were trimmed by 4 bases and 6 bases, with 10 bases remaining between them. The CDR3 totals 13 residues. The V gene's germline CDR1 is SNHLY and CDR2 FYNNEI. CDR3 nucleotides: TGTGCCAGCAGTGTCCGGGGGATTCAGCCCCAGCATTTT. Amino acids: CASSVRGIQPQHF. The entire variable domain, with the rest obtained from reference TRBV2 and TRBJ1-5, is as follows: EPEVTQTPSHQVTQMGQEVILRCVPISNHLYFYWYRQILGQKVEFLVSFYNNEISEKSEIFDDQFSVERPDGSNFTLKIRSTKLEDSAMYFCASSVRGIQPQHFGDGTRLSIL.

In this sample, this clone turned up once. This chain uses TRBV6-5 with TRBJ2-2, with D unresolved. V shed 8 bases and J shed 3 bases, with 10 bases lying between them. Germline V gene sequence: CDR1 MNHEY, CDR2 SVGAGI. The CDR3 length is 13 residues. The CDR3 here is CASFSHYTGELFF. As DNA, the CDR3 is TGTGCCAGCTTCAGTCATTACACCGGGGAGCTGTTTTTT.

The rearrangement joins TRBV28 to TRBJ1-1; D might be TRBD1 (6 bases). Germline V CDR1 and CDR2: MDHEN, SYDVKM. The ends were cut back, 6 bases at V and 2 bases at J, with 13 bases in the middle. The CDR3 sequence is 14 residues long. The CDR3 sequence is CASRGQGKNTEAFF. DNA of the CDR3: TGTGCCAGCAGGGGGCAGGGGAAAAACACTGAAGCTTTCTTT.

This chain joins TRBV5-5 and TRBJ2-4; a possible D gene is TRBD1 (5 bases). Trimming took off 4 bases at V and 0 bases at J, with 11 bases between the two ends. CDR3 length equals 15 residues. The germline V gene encodes CDR1 SGHKS and CDR2 YYEKEE (reference sequence). The CDR3 here is CASSPGAKAKNIQYF. The CDR3 DNA reads TGTGCCAGCAGCCCTGGGGCCAAAGCCAAAAACATTCAGTACTTC.

This clone was detected once. The rearrangement uses TRBV2 and TRBJ2-1, with D maybe TRBD1 (6 bases). Trimming left V 6 bases short and J 0 bases short, with 12 bases between. The CDR3 loop spans 15 amino acids. From germline, CDR1 is SNHLY and CDR2 FYNNEI. The CDR3 is CASSRQGGSYNEQFF. For the CDR3, the DNA is TGTGCCAGCAGCCGCCAAGGGGGCTCCTACAATGAGCAGTTCTTC.

This chain uses TRBV5-6 with TRBJ2-5; no firm D call. This CDR3 has 15 residues. Trimming removed 2 bases from V and 5 bases from J, with 16 bases in between. Germline lookup yields CDR1 SGHDT and CDR2 YYEEEE. This chain's CDR3 is CASSLTVAIRETQYF. The CDR3 bases are TGTGCCAGCAGCTTAACAGTGGCGATACGGGAGACCCAGTACTTC.

The rearrangement uses TRBV7-2 and TRBJ2-5; tentative D call: TRBD2 (6 bases). V lost 5 bases to trimming and J lost 5 bases, with 18 bases between them. This CDR3 is built from 15 residues. In germline, CDR1 is SGHTA, CDR2 FQGNSA. This CDR3 is CASSARRGGGETQYF. The CDR3 DNA reads as TGTGCCAGCAGCGCGCGGAGGGGCGGTGGGGAGACCCAGTACTTC.

This sequence joins TRBV27 and TRBJ2-1; 7 bases align to TRBD1. The CDR3 runs 15 residues. After removal of 8 bases from V and 0 bases from J, the junction contained 7 bases not matched to a gene. CDR1 is MNHEY, CDR2 SMNVEV, per germline (reference sequence). The CDR3 nucleotides are TGTGCCAGCGGTGGGACAGACATCTCCTACAATGAGCAGTTCTTC. This gives the protein CASGGTDISYNEQFF.

This chain joins TRBV3-1 (or the pseudogene TRBV3-2) and TRBJ2-7, with D possibly matching TRBD2 (6 bases). V lost 4 bases to trimming and J lost 6 bases, with 19 bases between them. This CDR3 comprises 15 residues. Germline V gene sequence: CDR1 LGHDT, CDR2 YNNKEL (reference sequence). The DNA of the CDR3 is TGTGCCAGCAGCCCGGACGGAGGGCAGGGTCGCGAGCAGTACTTC. This sequence encodes CASSPDGGQGREQYF.

This chain uses TRBV4-2 with TRBJ2-3; D call uncertain. CDR3 length equals 14 residues. Germline-derived CDR1 and CDR2 are LGHNA and YNFKEQ. Trimming removed 1 base from V and 1 base from J, with 6 bases in between. The CDR3 sequence is CASSQAMGTDTQYF. The CDR3 region has the DNA TGTGCCAGCAGCCAAGCTATGGGCACAGATACGCAGTATTTT.

This sequence joins TRBV19 and TRBJ1-1; D perhaps matches TRBD1 (6 bases). CDR3 length equals 14 residues. The V gene's germline CDR1 is LNHDA and CDR2 SQIVND (reference sequence). V lost 5 bases and J lost 5, with 15 bases in between. The CDR3 is CASSSRTVQTEAFF. CDR3 DNA: TGTGCCAGTAGTTCAAGGACAGTCCAGACTGAAGCTTTCTTT. Full variable domain (outside the CDR3, taken from reference TRBV19 and TRBJ1-1): DGGITQSPKYLFRKEGQNVTLSCEQNLNHDAMYWYRQDPGQGLRLIYYSQIVNDFQKGDIAEGYSVSREKKESFPLTVTSAQKNPTAFYLCASSSRTVQTEAFFGQGTRLTVV.

This clone was counted once. The V gene is TRBV2, the J gene TRBJ1-1; 9 bases align to TRBD1. CDR1 and CDR2 (germline): SNHLY, FYNNEI. This CDR3 is built from 15 residues. Germline trimming cut 8 bases from V and 1 base from J; bases unmatched to any gene: 8. The CDR3 is CASQLSDRGNTEAFF. The CDR3 nucleotides are TGTGCCAGCCAACTATCGGACAGGGGGAACACTGAAGCTTTCTTT.

The chain uses TRBV5-1 and TRBJ1-3, with D possibly matching TRBD1 (6 bases). This CDR3 comprises 17 residues. The V gene lost 4 bases and the J gene lost 0 bases, with 17 bases spanning the gap. Germline CDR1 and CDR2: SGHRS and YFSETQ. This CDR3 reads CASSTGQQTTSGNTIYF. The CDR3, as DNA: TGCGCCAGCAGCACTGGACAGCAAACTACCTCTGGAAACACCATATATTTT. Full variable domain (rest looked up from reference TRBV5-1 and TRBJ1-3): KAGVTQTPRYLIKTRGQQVTLSCSPISGHRSVSWYQQTPGQGLQFLFEYFSETQRNKGNFPGRFSGRQFSNSRSEMNVSTLELGDSALYLCASSTGQQTTSGNTIYFGEGSWLTVV.

The V and J genes are TRBV3-1 (or the pseudogene TRBV3-2) and TRBJ1-2; 10 nucleotides match TRBD1. The CDR3 covers 15 residues. Germline lookup yields CDR1 LGHDT and CDR2 YNNKEL (reference sequence). The V and J ends lost 4 bases and 4 bases, in that order; junction bases with no gene match: 6. The CDR3 reads CASSPRDRGFYGYTF. As DNA, the CDR3 is TGTGCCAGCAGCCCCAGGGACAGGGGCTTCTATGGCTACACCTTC.